What follows are 3 T cell receptor beta chains derived from one specimen sequenced in a study of blood T cells in healthy people across ages. A second PCR, run for roughly 7 to 11 cycles, used a sample-barcoded 5' primer plus a J-beta primer mix. TCRdb independently ran MiXCR on the 5' RACE reads; one entry per CDR3 protein. The table records approximately 810,000 distinct CDR3 sequences, around 26% of them present only once. Sequencing used blood. The receptors were gathered from a woman older than 75 in good health.

The V and J genes are TRBV5-1 and TRBJ2-5; TRBD1 might be the D (5 bases). The CDR3 has 14 amino acids. Trimming removed 3 bases from V and 4 bases from J, with 13 bases in between. Germline CDR1 and CDR2: SGHRS and YFSETQ. The CDR3 sequence: CASSWVGRGETQYF. CDR3 nucleotides: TGCGCCAGCAGCTGGGTGGGAAGGGGAGAGACCCAGTACTTC.

The sample holds many counts of this clonotype. The CDR3 spells CASSQGPGSEFF. As DNA, the CDR3 is TGCGCCAGCAGCCAAGGCCCCGGGTCGGAGTTCTTC. The chain employs TRBV4-3 and TRBJ2-1; no definite D call. The V gene lost 1 base and the J gene lost 14 bases, with 12 bases spanning the gap. The germline V gene has CDR1 LGHNA and CDR2 YSLEER. This CDR3 is built from 12 residues.

CDR3 DNA: TGTGCCAGCAGTTGGAAGCCTAGCGGGGTCCGCTCCTACGAGCAGTACTTC. This gives the protein CASSWKPSGVRSYEQYF. V is TRBV6-6 and J is TRBJ2-7; 9 positions agree with TRBD2. After removal of 4 bases from V and 0 bases from J, the junction contained 10 bases not matched to a gene. The CDR3 is 17 residues long. The germline V gene encodes CDR1 MNHNY and CDR2 SVGAGI (reference sequence).